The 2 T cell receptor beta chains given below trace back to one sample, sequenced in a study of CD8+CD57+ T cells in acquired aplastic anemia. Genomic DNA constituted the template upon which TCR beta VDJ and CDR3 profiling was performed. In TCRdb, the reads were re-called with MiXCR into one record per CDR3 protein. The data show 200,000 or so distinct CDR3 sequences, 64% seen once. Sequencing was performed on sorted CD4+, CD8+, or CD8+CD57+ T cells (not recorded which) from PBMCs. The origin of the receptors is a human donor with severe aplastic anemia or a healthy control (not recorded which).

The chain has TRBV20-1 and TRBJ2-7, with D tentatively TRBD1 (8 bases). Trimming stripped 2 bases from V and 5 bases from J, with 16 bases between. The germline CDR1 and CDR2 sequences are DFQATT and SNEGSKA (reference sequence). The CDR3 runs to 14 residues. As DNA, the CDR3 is TGCAGTGCTAGACCCCTAACAGGGGGGGACGAGCAGTACTTC. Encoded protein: CSARPLTGGDEQYF.

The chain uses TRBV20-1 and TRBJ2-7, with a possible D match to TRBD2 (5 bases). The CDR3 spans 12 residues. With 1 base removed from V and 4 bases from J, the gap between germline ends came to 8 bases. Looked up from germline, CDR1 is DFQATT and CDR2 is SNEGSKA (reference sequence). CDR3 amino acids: CSARGRGYEQYF. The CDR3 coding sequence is TGCAGTGCTAGAGGTCGAGGGTACGAGCAGTACTTC.